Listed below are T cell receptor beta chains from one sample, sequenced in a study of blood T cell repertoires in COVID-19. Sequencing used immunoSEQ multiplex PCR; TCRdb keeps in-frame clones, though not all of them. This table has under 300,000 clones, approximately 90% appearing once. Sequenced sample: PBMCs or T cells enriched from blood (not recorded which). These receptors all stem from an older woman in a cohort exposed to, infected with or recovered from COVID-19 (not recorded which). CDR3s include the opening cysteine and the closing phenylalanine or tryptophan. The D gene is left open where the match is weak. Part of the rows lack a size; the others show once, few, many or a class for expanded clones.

cdr3_aa: CASSPRDTNTGELFF; cdr3_nt: TGTGCCAGTAGCCCCCGGGACACCAACACCGGGGAGCTGTTTTTT; j_call: TRBJ2-2; v_call: TRBV19; d_call: .; clone_size: .
cdr3_aa: CASSFLGSLGGELFF; cdr3_nt: TGTGCCAGCAGTTTCTTGGGCTCACTAGGGGGAGAGCTGTTTTTT; j_call: TRBJ2-2; v_call: TRBV28; d_call: .; clone_size: .
cdr3_aa: CASSFLEGQTFYGYTF; cdr3_nt: TGTGCCAGCAGTTTTCTCGAAGGACAGACCTTCTATGGCTACACCTTC; j_call: TRBJ1-2; v_call: TRBV27; d_call: .; clone_size: .
cdr3_aa: CASSLVRGQGLSGNTIYF; cdr3_nt: TGTGCCAGCAGCTTAGTGAGGGGACAGGGTCTGTCTGGAAACACCATATATTTT; j_call: TRBJ1-3; v_call: TRBV7-8; d_call: TRBD1; clone_size: .
cdr3_aa: CAVGPTGALYGQPQHF; cdr3_nt: TGTGCCGTAGGCCCGACAGGGGCTCTATATGGGCAGCCCCAGCATTTT; j_call: TRBJ1-5; v_call: TRBV28; d_call: TRBD1; clone_size: .
cdr3_aa: CASSARQISYEQYF; cdr3_nt: TGTGCCAGCAGCGCCAGACAGATCTCCTACGAGCAGTACTTC; j_call: TRBJ2-7; v_call: TRBV5-5; d_call: .; clone_size: .
cdr3_aa: CASSQGGQNTEAFF; cdr3_nt: TGTGCCAGCAGCCAAGGGGGGCAGAACACTGAAGCTTTCTTT; j_call: TRBJ1-1; v_call: TRBV4-2; d_call: .; clone_size: once
cdr3_aa: CASSSAGAGRSYEQYF; cdr3_nt: TGTGCCAGCAGTTCTGCCGGGGCGGGACGTTCCTACGAGCAGTACTTC; j_call: TRBJ2-7; v_call: TRBV6-5; d_call: .; clone_size: .
cdr3_aa: CATSRDNRGLEKLFF; cdr3_nt: TGTGCCACCAGCAGGGACAACAGGGGACTTGAAAAACTGTTTTTT; j_call: TRBJ1-4; v_call: TRBV15; d_call: TRBD1; clone_size: once
cdr3_aa: CASQGKNSPLHF; cdr3_nt: TGTGCCAGCCAGGGAAAAAATTCACCCCTCCACTTT; j_call: TRBJ1-6; v_call: TRBV6-5; d_call: .; clone_size: .
cdr3_aa: CASDQQGTGANVLTF; cdr3_nt: TGTGCCAGCGACCAACAGGGCACTGGGGCCAACGTCCTGACTTTC; j_call: TRBJ2-6; v_call: TRBV7-9; d_call: .; clone_size: .
cdr3_aa: CASSIPYRGGNTEAFF; cdr3_nt: TGTGCCAGTAGTATACCCTACAGGGGGGGGAACACTGAAGCTTTCTTT; j_call: TRBJ1-1; v_call: TRBV19; d_call: TRBD1; clone_size: .
cdr3_aa: CASGGAAETQYF; cdr3_nt: TGTGCCAGCGGTGGCGCCGCGGAGACCCAGTACTTC; j_call: TRBJ2-5; v_call: TRBV2; d_call: .; clone_size: .
cdr3_aa: CASSFGQDTEAFF; cdr3_nt: TGTGCCAGCAGTTTTGGACAAGACACTGAAGCTTTCTTT; j_call: TRBJ1-1; v_call: TRBV6-5; d_call: .; clone_size: .
cdr3_aa: CASSSVPHMKGYTF; cdr3_nt: TGTGCCAGCAGTTCCGTACCCCACATGAAAGGCTACACCTTC; j_call: TRBJ1-2; v_call: TRBV28; d_call: .; clone_size: .
cdr3_aa: CASSLLHRVSPLHF; cdr3_nt: TGTGCCAGCAGTTTATTGCACAGGGTATCACCCCTCCACTTT; j_call: TRBJ1-6; v_call: TRBV28; d_call: .; clone_size: .
cdr3_aa: CARTSEVYNEQFF; cdr3_nt: TGTGCCAGAACTAGCGAGGTTTACAATGAGCAGTTCTTC; j_call: TRBJ2-1; v_call: TRBV2; d_call: TRBD2; clone_size: .
cdr3_aa: CASSQVTTTGGRNEQFF; cdr3_nt: TGTGCCAGCAGCCAAGTCACGACGACAGGGGGCAGAAATGAGCAGTTCTTC; j_call: TRBJ2-1; v_call: TRBV3-1/TRBV3-2; d_call: TRBD1; clone_size: .
cdr3_aa: CASSPRDRKYNEQFF; cdr3_nt: TGTGCCAGCTCACCCCGGGACAGGAAATACAATGAGCAGTTCTTC; j_call: TRBJ2-1; v_call: TRBV18; d_call: TRBD1; clone_size: .
cdr3_aa: CASSLEDRTSYEQYF; cdr3_nt: TGTGCCAGCAGCTTAGAAGATAGGACATCCTACGAGCAGTACTTC; j_call: TRBJ2-7; v_call: TRBV11-2; d_call: .; clone_size: .
cdr3_aa: CASTASGTNTGELFF; cdr3_nt: TGCGCCAGCACCGCGAGCGGTACGAACACCGGGGAGCTGTTTTTT; j_call: TRBJ2-2; v_call: TRBV10-1; d_call: .; clone_size: .
cdr3_aa: CASSYSTGVGETQYF; cdr3_nt: TGTGCCAGCAGTTACTCGACAGGGGTAGGGGAGACCCAGTACTTC; j_call: TRBJ2-5; v_call: TRBV6-5; d_call: TRBD1; clone_size: .
cdr3_aa: CASSYRELNTEAFF; cdr3_nt: TGTGCCAGCAGTTACAGGGAGCTTAACACTGAAGCTTTCTTT; j_call: TRBJ1-1; v_call: TRBV6-5; d_call: .; clone_size: .
cdr3_aa: CAWSVLAGGKYNEQFF; cdr3_nt: TGTGCCTGGAGTGTCCTAGCGGGAGGGAAATACAATGAGCAGTTCTTC; j_call: TRBJ2-1; v_call: TRBV30; d_call: TRBD2; clone_size: .
cdr3_aa: CASSSSSGQGSSPLHF; cdr3_nt: TGTGCCAGCAGTTCCTCGTCAGGACAGGGATCCTCACCCCTCCACTTT; j_call: TRBJ1-6; v_call: TRBV6-6; d_call: TRBD1; clone_size: .
cdr3_aa: CASSPGTGRGAFF; cdr3_nt: TGTGCCAGCTCACCCGGGACAGGGAGAGGAGCTTTCTTT; j_call: TRBJ1-1; v_call: TRBV18; d_call: TRBD1; clone_size: .
cdr3_aa: CASSLRGGPGDYEQYF; cdr3_nt: TGTGCCAGCAGCTTACGGGGCGGCCCGGGGGACTACGAGCAGTACTTC; j_call: TRBJ2-7; v_call: TRBV7-2; d_call: .; clone_size: .
cdr3_aa: CASSKLAGEEDTQYF; cdr3_nt: TGTGCCAGTAGTAAACTAGCGGGAGAGGAAGATACGCAGTATTTT; j_call: TRBJ2-3; v_call: TRBV19; d_call: TRBD2; clone_size: .